The 22 T cell receptor beta chains below were found in one sample sequenced in a study of cytomegalovirus exposure and HLA in healthy donors. Primers: 60 Vbeta forward and 13 Jbeta reverse. Measured with immunoSEQ multiplex PCR; TCRdb has only the in-frame clones, and not every one. The repertoire holds under 130,000 clones, more than 60% seen once, with approximately 8.6% in the top ten. Sequenced sample: PBMCs. Receptors were obtained from a woman aged 40 to 55 in good health and CMV-seropositive.

The rearrangement joins TRBV19 to TRBJ2-2; D perhaps matches TRBD2 (5 bases). CDR1 LNHDA and CDR2 SQIVND come from the germline V gene (reference sequence). The germline V and J ends were trimmed by 6 bases and 4 bases, with 12 bases remaining between them. The CDR3 has 14 amino acids. The CDR3 nucleotides read TGTGCCAGTAGCCAACTAGGTACCACCGGGGAGCTGTTTTTT. Translation gives CASSQLGTTGELFF.

The chain carries TRBV4-2 and TRBJ1-5; tentative D call: TRBD1 (5 bases). The V gene lost 2 bases and the J gene lost 4 bases, with 15 bases spanning the gap. CDR1 and CDR2 (germline): LGHNA, YNFKEQ. The CDR3 extends over 16 amino acids. The DNA for the CDR3 is TGTGCCAGCAGCCAATTCGCGCAGGGATCGAATCAGCCCCAGCATTTT. This encodes CASSQFAQGSNQPQHF.

The chain combines TRBV27 with TRBJ2-7; a weak D match, TRBD1 (5 bases). The CDR3 is 14 amino acids. Germline CDR1 is MNHEY and CDR2 is SMNVEV (reference sequence). The V and J ends lost 4 bases and 2 bases respectively, with 12 bases between them. CDR3 residues: CASSSGRVAYEQYF. As DNA, the CDR3 is TGTGCCAGCAGTTCGGGCAGGGTGGCCTACGAGCAGTACTTC.

This chain connects TRBV6-1 to TRBJ2-7; 7 positions match TRBD1. With 2 bases clipped from V and 2 bases from J, the junction kept 3 bases outside the gene matches. This CDR3 is 14 amino acids long. CDR1 is MNHNS and CDR2 is SASEGT in the germline V gene. The CDR3 sequence: CASSEWDSTYEQYF. The CDR3 nucleotides read TGTGCCAGCAGTGAATGGGACAGCACCTACGAGCAGTACTTC.

The V gene is TRBV10-3, the J gene TRBJ1-5; D is possibly TRBD1 (6 bases). Germline CDR1 ENHRY, CDR2 SYGVKD. This CDR3 has 13 residues. Trimming removed 11 bases from V and 7 bases from J, with 18 bases in between. As DNA, the CDR3 is TGTGCCTCCGCTGGGGGGGCTCAACAGCCCCAGCATTTT. Translating it yields CASAGGAQQPQHF.

V usage is TRBV7-9 and J usage is TRBJ1-6; D is unresolved. V was shortened by 5 bases and J by 10 bases, with 12 bases between the two germline ends. Germline V gives CDR1 SEHNR, CDR2 FQNEAQ (reference sequence). The CDR3 length is 13 residues. Here the CDR3 reads CASSHAGISPLHF. In DNA, the CDR3 is TGTGCCAGCAGCCACGCGGGGATCTCACCCCTCCACTTT.

The chain uses TRBV7-8 and TRBJ1-2; possible D gene TRBD1, 6 bases. The germline V and J ends were trimmed by 5 bases and 5 bases, with 15 bases remaining between them. The CDR3 length is 14 residues. CDR1 is SGHVS, CDR2 FQNEAQ, per germline. CDR3 in amino acids: CASSRQRGGYGYTF. The CDR3, as DNA: TGTGCCAGCAGCCGCCAAAGAGGGGGTTATGGCTACACCTTC.

This sequence joins TRBV11-3 and TRBJ2-1; D call uncertain. Looked up from germline, CDR1 is SGHNT and CDR2 is YENEEA. The CDR3 length is 13 residues. V gave up 1 base and J gave up 4 bases, with 5 bases separating them. CDR3 protein: CASSLVAYNEQFF. The CDR3 nucleotides are TGTGCCAGCAGCTTAGTAGCATACAATGAGCAGTTCTTC.

The V and J genes are TRBV5-4 and TRBJ1-1, with a tentative D call TRBD1 (5 bases). Trimming left V 4 bases short and J 4 bases short, with 20 bases between. CDR1 and CDR2 (germline): SGHNT, YYREEE (reference sequence). CDR3 size: 16 residues. CDR3 sequence: CASSRPESGAGTEAFF. The CDR3 nucleotides are TGTGCCAGCAGCCGTCCCGAAAGTGGGGCAGGCACTGAAGCTTTCTTT.

The rearrangement uses TRBV6-8 and TRBJ2-5; 10 nucleotides match TRBD2. The V segment lost 6 bases and the J segment 2 bases; nucleotides outside the gene matches: 6. The germline gives CDR1 MNHGY, CDR2 SAAAGT. The CDR3 covers 15 residues. The CDR3 DNA reads as TGTGCCAGCAGAGCCCAAGCGGGGGGGCAAGAGACCCAGTACTTC. It encodes CASRAQAGGQETQYF.

The gene calls are TRBV6-5 and TRBJ2-7, with 11 bases aligning to TRBD1. CDR1 is MNHEY, CDR2 SVGAGI, per germline. The CDR3 is 15 residues long. Trimming cost V 2 bases and J 0 bases; bases outside gene matches: 0. CDR3 residues: CASSYGTGGSYEQYF. The CDR3 DNA sequence: TGTGCCAGCAGTTACGGGACAGGGGGCTCCTACGAGCAGTACTTC.

The V call is TRBV5-1, the J call TRBJ1-1, with a possible D match to TRBD1 (5 bases). CDR3 length: 14 amino acids. Between the trimmed V and J ends, which lost 4 bases and 7 bases, there was a span of 17 bases. Looked up from germline, CDR1 is SGHRS and CDR2 is YFSETQ. The CDR3 sequence is CASSPITGPYEAFF. Written as DNA, the CDR3 is TGCGCCAGCAGCCCGATAACAGGCCCTTATGAAGCTTTCTTT.

The genes are TRBV6-4 and TRBJ1-5; 11 nucleotides align to TRBD1. In germline, CDR1 is MRHNA, CDR2 SNTAGT. V was clipped by 2 bases and J by 3 bases; unmatched bases: 3. CDR3 size: 16 residues. CDR3 sequence (DNA): TGTGCCAGCAGTGACGGGACAGGGGGGATCAATCAGCCCCAGCATTTT. Its protein is CASSDGTGGINQPQHF.

The V call is TRBV7-9, the J call TRBJ1-2; D gene uncertain. Germline-derived CDR1 and CDR2 are SEHNR and FQNEAQ (reference sequence). The CDR3 contains 16 residues. V was cut by 2 bases and J by 0 bases, with 13 bases left in between. CDR3 amino acids: CASSLRDTTTNYGYTF. The CDR3 DNA is TGTGCCAGCAGCTTACGTGACACAACCACTAACTATGGCTACACCTTC.

J is TRBJ2-1 and V is TRBV6-1; D perhaps matches TRBD1 (5 bases). Germline lookup yields CDR1 MNHNS and CDR2 SASEGT. The V and J ends lost 4 bases and 0 bases respectively, with 10 bases between them. The CDR3 is 15 amino acids. DNA for the CDR3: TGTGCCAGCAGTGTTGTTGGGGCCTCCTACAATGAGCAGTTCTTC. Protein: CASSVVGASYNEQFF.

This chain uses TRBV28 with TRBJ2-2; the D is unclear. Trimming left V 4 bases short and J 1 base short, with 4 bases between. This CDR3 spans 13 amino acids. The germline V gene encodes CDR1 MDHEN and CDR2 SYDVKM. CDR3 sequence: CASSWRNTGELFF. CDR3 nucleotides: TGTGCCAGCAGTTGGAGGAACACCGGGGAGCTGTTTTTT.

The chain links TRBV9 to TRBJ2-3; D unresolved. The CDR3 contains 13 residues. CDR1 is SGDLS and CDR2 is YYNGEE in the germline V gene. V was clipped by 3 bases and J by 4 bases, with 9 bases between them. The CDR3, as DNA: TGTGCCAGCAGCGAGAGTAGCTCAGATACGCAGTATTTT. Its translation is CASSESSSDTQYF.

A single count supports this clone. The chain uses TRBV19 and TRBJ1-2; D gene ambiguous. From germline, CDR1 is LNHDA and CDR2 SQIVND (reference sequence). CDR3 size: 13 residues. The ends were cut back, 3 bases at V and 8 bases at J, with 13 bases in the middle. The CDR3 sequence: CASSISWTGGYTF. As DNA, the CDR3 is TGTGCCAGTAGTATTTCCTGGACGGGGGGCTACACCTTC.

This clone was counted once. The same CDR3 is also encoded by other DNA sequences in this sample. The J gene is TRBJ1-2, the V gene TRBV5-1; D ambiguous. This CDR3 is built from 13 residues. In germline, CDR1 is SGHRS, CDR2 YFSETQ. The V end lost 0 bases, the J end lost 3 bases, and 6 bases lay between the germline ends. This chain's CDR3 is CASSLVADYGYTF. As DNA, the CDR3 is TGCGCCAGCAGCTTGGTGGCAGACTATGGCTACACCTTC.

With regard to this clone: The identical CDR3 is also encoded by other nucleotide sequences in the sample. This chain links TRBV7-9 with TRBJ2-7; D uncertain. Trimming removed 2 bases at V and 6 bases at J, with 17 bases between. This CDR3 spans 15 amino acids. CDR1 and CDR2 from the germline V gene are SEHNR and FQNEAQ (reference sequence). The CDR3 here is CASSLPGSGSREQYF. CDR3 nucleotide sequence: TGTGCCAGCAGCTTACCCGGCTCCGGGTCCCGCGAGCAGTACTTC.

This chain uses TRBV7-9 with TRBJ1-6; TRBD1 is a possible D gene (6 bases). V shed 5 bases and J shed 9 bases, with 17 bases lying between them. The length of the CDR3 is 15 residues. Germline lookup yields CDR1 SEHNR and CDR2 FQNEAQ (reference sequence). CDR3 DNA sequence: TGTGCCAGCAGCAATCTCGGGGGGGGCGGTTCACCCCTCCACTTT. This encodes CASSNLGGGGSPLHF.

The CDR3, as DNA: TGTGCCAGCAGCCGAGGACTAGCCGCCTACAATGAGCAGTTCTTC. Amino acid sequence: CASSRGLAAYNEQFF. V is TRBV7-6 and J is TRBJ2-1; TRBD2 matches 8 bases. The CDR3 has 15 residues. With V trimmed by 5 bases and J by 2 bases, 5 bases remained unmatched. Per the germline V gene, CDR1 is SGHVS and CDR2 is FNYEAQ.